This T cell receptor (beta chain) comes out of a study of tumor-infiltrating lymphocytes in oesophageal squamous cell carcinoma. TCRdb reanalysed the PCR reads using MiXCR and keeps one entry per CDR3 protein. The data contain about 11,000 distinct CDR3 sequences, 40% to 60% of them singletons. V trimming: 5 bases; J trimming: 10 bases; junction bases outside the gene matches: 8. The CDR3 has 13 residues. The table lists this clonotype with a few counts. This TCR derives from a female donor with esophageal squamous cell carcinoma. The sequencing input was esophageal tumor tissue. The rearrangement links TRBV12-3 or TRBV12-4 to TRBJ1-2, with TRBD1 matching 9 bases. In nucleotides, the CDR3 is TGTGCCAGCAGTCTGACAGGGGGTAGAGCCTACACCTTC. The encoded protein is CASSLTGGRAYTF.